A single sample is the source of the 23 T cell receptor beta chains below, sequenced in a study of vaccination and CD4 T cells after COVID-19. Cultured CD4+ T cells had their DNA profiled by the Oncomine TCR Beta short-read assay. TCRdb processed the PCR reads anew with MiXCR; each CDR3 protein has one entry. The table includes some 20,000 distinct CDR3 sequences, 40% to 45% detected once. The antigens for these receptors are not known. Treatment described: approximately 11-day PBMC culture with coronavirus spike peptide pools or control peptides (ViraFEST assay). The input for sequencing was CD4+ T cells from blood, cultured in vitro, taken after SARS-CoV-2 vaccination. The origin of the receptors is a human donor who had recovered from COVID-19.

V usage is TRBV19 and J usage is TRBJ1-3; D possibly corresponds to TRBD1 (6 bases). Looked up from germline, CDR1 is LNHDA and CDR2 is SQIVND (reference sequence). The CDR3 loop spans 15 amino acids. The V and J ends lost 7 bases and 2 bases respectively, with 15 bases between them. The CDR3 loop is CASTFPGGTGNTIYF. CDR3 DNA: TGTGCCAGTACGTTCCCGGGGGGCACTGGAAACACCATATATTTT.

This clonotype was seen only a few times. The V call is TRBV7-2, the J call TRBJ1-1; D is unclear. Trimming removed 1 base from V and 5 bases from J, with 5 bases in between. This CDR3 comprises 12 residues. CDR1 is SGHTA and CDR2 is FQGNSA in the germline V gene. The CDR3 is CASSLVQTEAFF. In DNA, the CDR3 is TGTGCCAGCAGCTTAGTCCAAACTGAAGCTTTCTTT.

This clonotype was observed a few times. The chain couples TRBV6-1 to TRBJ2-7; 16 nucleotides agree with TRBD2. J was trimmed by 2 bases and V by 7 bases; bases with no gene match: 5. The CDR3 length is 16 residues. Germline-derived CDR1 and CDR2 are MNHNS and SASEGT. In DNA, the CDR3 is TGTGCCAGCACGCCGGGACTAGCGGGGGGGACCTACGAGCAGTACTTC. This gives the protein CASTPGLAGGTYEQYF.

The rearrangement joins TRBV12-5 to TRBJ1-2; TRBD1 agrees at 9 bases. This CDR3 comprises 15 residues. The V segment lost 9 bases and the J segment 4 bases; nucleotides outside the gene matches: 12. Germline V CDR1 and CDR2: LGHNT, FRNRAP. This chain's CDR3 is CARGTPTGGSYGYTF. CDR3 coding DNA: TGTGCTAGGGGAACTCCTACAGGGGGCAGCTATGGCTACACCTTC.

The V and J genes are TRBV11-2 and TRBJ2-1, with TRBD2 matching 10 bases. V dropped 5 bases and J dropped 6; count of bases not matched to a gene: 4. Per the germline V gene, CDR1 is SGHAT and CDR2 is FQNNGV. The CDR3 has 14 amino acids. The CDR3 sequence is CASSPGLAFNEQFF. Written as DNA, the CDR3 is TGTGCCAGCAGCCCGGGACTAGCGTTCAATGAGCAGTTCTTC.

This clonotype was detected once. The chain recombines TRBV7-2 with TRBJ2-3; 10 nucleotides match TRBD2. V shed 1 base, J shed 5 bases, and the junction held 15 bases outside the gene matches. Germline V CDR1 and CDR2: SGHTA, FQGNSA. The CDR3 spans 19 residues. The CDR3 DNA reads TGTGCCAGCAGCTTAGTGAGGGCTAGCGGGGGCCTTGGGAAAGATACGCAGTATTTT. Translating gives CASSLVRASGGLGKDTQYF.

The CDR3 reads CASSQRGFNYNEQFF. DNA for the CDR3: TGTGCCAGCAGCCAAAGGGGATTTAACTACAATGAGCAGTTCTTC. The chain carries TRBV14 and TRBJ2-1, with D possibly matching TRBD1 (5 bases). CDR3 length: 15 amino acids. The V end was cut by 2 bases, the J end by 3 bases, with 11 bases between. Germline CDR1 and CDR2: SGHDN and FVKESK.

The chain links TRBV5-1 to TRBJ2-1; D not certain. CDR3 length: 11 amino acids. V was cut by 4 bases and J by 10 bases, with 9 bases left in between. Germline loops: CDR1 SGHRS, CDR2 YFSETQ. The CDR3 is CASSAEYEQFF. The CDR3 DNA follows: TGCGCCAGCAGCGCGGAATACGAGCAGTTCTTC.

This clonotype has a handful of counts. The chain couples TRBV7-6 to TRBJ1-6; D is possibly TRBD1 (6 bases). In germline, CDR1 is SGHVS, CDR2 FNYEAQ. The CDR3 is made up of 13 amino acids. Deletions cut 2 bases from V and 10 bases from J, with 9 bases between. The CDR3 bases are TGTGCCAGCAGCTTACAGGGGTGGTCACCCCTCCACTTT. It codes for CASSLQGWSPLHF.

V is TRBV27 and J is TRBJ1-6; the match to TRBD1 covers 9 bases. The ends lost 1 base at V and 0 bases at J; junction bases unmatched: 10. Germline CDR1 MNHEY, CDR2 SMNVEV (reference sequence). The CDR3 runs to 20 residues. DNA of the CDR3: TGTGCCAGCAGTTTATTCCCGCCGACAGGGGGGAGCTCCTATAATTCACCCCTCCACTTT. Its protein is CASSLFPPTGGSSYNSPLHF.

This chain connects TRBV27 to TRBJ1-4, with a possible D match to TRBD1 (6 bases). Germline values: CDR1 MNHEY, CDR2 SMNVEV (reference sequence). Trimming left V 6 bases short and J 0 bases short, with 8 bases between. This CDR3 region has 14 residues. The CDR3 DNA is TGTGCCAGCAGGGACAGTGCAACTAATGAAAAACTGTTTTTT. Its protein is CASRDSATNEKLFF.

The V gene is TRBV28, the J gene TRBJ2-5; a weak D match, TRBD2 (7 bases). This CDR3 has 15 amino acids. From germline, CDR1 is MDHEN and CDR2 SYDVKM. V was clipped by 4 bases and J by 7 bases, with 19 bases between them. The CDR3 DNA reads TGTGCCAGCAGTTATGAGGGGGGGGACGGTGGGACCCAGTACTTC. The encoded protein is CASSYEGGDGGTQYF.

The V call is TRBV19, the J call TRBJ1-5; weak D call: TRBD1 (5 bases). The CDR3 is made up of 19 amino acids. In germline, CDR1 is LNHDA, CDR2 SQIVND (reference sequence). Trimming took off 1 base at V and 0 bases at J, with 19 bases between the two ends. Written as DNA, the CDR3 is TGTGCCAGTAGTATAGGGGGGGGGACCTATGCATATAGCAATCAGCCCCAGCATTTT. Protein product: CASSIGGGTYAYSNQPQHF.

The rearrangement joins TRBV7-2 to TRBJ1-1; D is undetermined. Germline loops: CDR1 SGHTA, CDR2 FQGNSA. The length of the CDR3 is 12 residues. Trimming removed 6 bases from V and 7 bases from J, with 12 bases in between. The CDR3 region is CASSYSPGEAFF. The DNA for the CDR3 is TGTGCCAGCAGTTATTCGCCGGGTGAAGCTTTCTTT.

V usage is TRBV5-1 and J usage is TRBJ2-2; D unclear. The CDR3 totals 14 residues. Germline lookup yields CDR1 SGHRS and CDR2 YFSETQ. Trimming left V 0 bases short and J 5 bases short, with 8 bases between. This CDR3 is CASSLAGRTGELFF. The CDR3 DNA reads TGCGCCAGCAGCTTGGCCGGTAGGACCGGGGAGCTGTTTTTT.

The chain links TRBV5-1 to TRBJ1-5; D might be TRBD1 (5 bases). In germline, CDR1 is SGHRS, CDR2 YFSETQ. CDR3 size: 14 residues. V was pared by 0 bases and J by 7 bases, with 11 bases between. This CDR3 reads CASSLGGDNQPQHF. The CDR3 DNA reads as TGCGCCAGCAGCTTGGGAGGGGATAACCAGCCCCAGCATTTT. Together with reference TRBV5-1 and TRBJ1-5, the CDR3 gives the full variable domain: KAGVTQTPRYLIKTRGQQVTLSCSPISGHRSVSWYQQTPGQGLQFLFEYFSETQRNKGNFPGRFSGRQFSNSRSEMNVSTLELGDSALYLCASSLGGDNQPQHFGDGTRLSIL.

The V call is TRBV7-9, the J call TRBJ1-2, with D tentatively TRBD1 (6 bases). V shed 3 bases and J shed 2 bases, with 7 bases lying between them. The CDR3 has 13 amino acids. Per germline, CDR1 SEHNR and CDR2 FQNEAQ (reference sequence). CDR3 in amino acids: CASSFGTNYGYTF. CDR3 DNA sequence: TGTGCCAGCAGCTTTGGGACAAACTATGGCTACACCTTC.

V and J are TRBV19 and TRBJ1-2; TRBD1 agrees at 7 bases. With V trimmed by 5 bases and J by 1 base, 7 bases remained unmatched. This CDR3 is 15 amino acids long. Germline-derived CDR1 and CDR2 are LNHDA and SQIVND (reference sequence). The CDR3: CASSPRTGFNYGYTF. The CDR3 DNA follows: TGTGCCAGTAGTCCTCGGACAGGATTTAACTATGGCTACACCTTC.

This chain uses TRBV15 with TRBJ2-7; 7 bases align to TRBD2. Germline V lookup: CDR1 LNHNV, CDR2 YYDKDF (reference sequence). The length of the CDR3 is 14 residues. V lost 4 bases to trimming and J lost 2 bases; unmatched junction nucleotides: 5. CDR3 sequence reads: CATSIGGGTYEQYF. As DNA, the CDR3 is TGTGCCACCAGCATTGGGGGGGGTACCTACGAGCAGTACTTC.

This chain uses TRBV7-9 with TRBJ1-1; D remains unclear. This CDR3 spans 13 amino acids. Germline V CDR1 and CDR2: SEHNR, FQNEAQ (reference sequence). V gave up 3 bases and J gave up 8 bases, with 13 bases separating them. CDR3 DNA sequence: TGTGCCAGCAGCTTTGAGCTAGGATCCGAAGCTTTCTTT. It translates to CASSFELGSEAFF.

The CDR3 DNA sequence: TGCAGTGCTAGTGTAGGGACTAGCGGGGGGAACACCGGGGAGCTGTTTTTT. It yields the protein CSASVGTSGGNTGELFF. The J gene is TRBJ2-2, the V gene TRBV20-1; 14 positions match TRBD2. CDR1 is DFQATT, CDR2 SNEGSKA, per germline (reference sequence). With 3 bases clipped from V and 1 base from J, the junction kept 4 bases outside the gene matches. The CDR3 spans 17 residues.

V gene TRBV7-2 combines with J gene TRBJ2-2, with a weak D call TRBD1 (5 bases). From germline, CDR1 is SGHTA and CDR2 FQGNSA. The CDR3 loop spans 12 amino acids. The V gene lost 8 bases and the J gene lost 6 bases, with 10 bases spanning the gap. This CDR3 reads CASGLGPGELFF. In DNA form, the CDR3 reads TGTGCCAGCGGCCTGGGGCCCGGGGAGCTGTTTTTT. Variable domain in full (rest from reference TRBV7-2 and TRBJ2-2): GAGVSQSPSNKVTEKGKDVELRCDPISGHTALYWYRQSLGQGLEFLIYFQGNSAPDKSGLPSDRFSAERTGGSVSTLTIQRTQQEDSAVYLCASGLGPGELFFGEGSRLTVL.

The chain links TRBV6-2 or TRBV6-3 to TRBJ2-7, with TRBD2 as a possible D gene (5 bases). The V gene lost 7 bases and the J gene lost 7 bases, with 20 bases spanning the gap. Per the germline V gene, CDR1 is MNHEY and CDR2 is SVGEGT. The CDR3 extends over 14 amino acids. The CDR3 nucleotides read TGTGCCAGCACTCGGGTCGGACGACCGGGGGAGCAGTACTTC. This codes for CASTRVGRPGEQYF.